One sample yielded the 10 T cell receptor beta chains listed below, sequenced in a study of cytomegalovirus exposure and HLA in healthy donors. The PCR employed 60 Vbeta primers together with 13 Jbeta primers. The table came from immunoSEQ multiplex PCR; TCRdb's copy has only in-frame clones and leaves some out. The sample records 60,000 to 90,000 clones, around three quarters being singletons. Sequenced material: PBMCs. These TCRs come from a woman between 45 and 60 years old in good health and CMV-seropositive.

In the case of this clone: The sample contains more than one DNA sequence encoding this CDR3. This rearrangement joins TRBV29-1 to TRBJ1-1; D unresolved. CDR1 and CDR2 (germline): SQVTM, ANQGSEA. The CDR3 consists of 11 residues. V lost 5 bases and J lost 0, with 4 bases in between. CDR3 sequence: CSVRVNTEAFF. The CDR3 region has the DNA TGCAGCGTTCGTGTGAACACTGAAGCTTTCTTT. Combining the CDR3 with reference TRBV29-1 and TRBJ1-1 gives the whole variable domain SAVISQKPSRDICQRGTSLTIQCQVDSQVTMMFWYRQQPGQSLTLIATANQGSEATYESGFVIDKFPISRPNLTFSTLTVSNMSPEDSSIYLCSVRVNTEAFFGQGTRLTVV.

CDR3 loop: CASSLGATENTEAFF. CDR3 sequence (DNA): TGTGCCAGCAGCTTAGGAGCTACAGAGAACACTGAAGCTTTCTTT. This chain uses TRBV7-8 with TRBJ1-1; the D is unclear. Looked up from germline, CDR1 is SGHVS and CDR2 is FQNEAQ. Trimming shortened V by 1 base and J by 1 base, and 10 bases separated the two germline ends. CDR3 size: 15 residues.

The chain uses TRBV5-1 and TRBJ2-5; 8 nucleotides agree with TRBD1. There are 14 residues in the CDR3. The junction had 5 bases not matched to a gene; V was cut back by 2 bases and J by 5 bases. CDR1 is SGHRS, CDR2 YFSETQ, per germline. The CDR3 bases are TGCGCCAGCAGCTTTGCAGGGGGCCGGGAGACCCAGTACTTC. Its translation is CASSFAGGRETQYF.

The chain employs TRBV14 and TRBJ2-3, with TRBD2 matching 9 bases. This CDR3 region has 16 residues. Trimming at V came to 1 base and at J to 2 bases, leaving 4 bases not matched to a gene. The germline gives CDR1 SGHDN, CDR2 FVKESK. CDR3 loop: CASSQVLAGPTDTQYF. The CDR3 DNA is TGTGCCAGCAGCCAAGTTCTAGCGGGACCCACAGATACGCAGTATTTT.

The rearrangement uses TRBV11-2 and TRBJ2-7; tentative D call: TRBD1 (5 bases). Trimming shortened V by 5 bases and J by 1 base, and 12 bases separated the two germline ends. Germline CDR1 SGHAT, CDR2 FQNNGV. The CDR3 loop spans 14 amino acids. The CDR3 region has the DNA TGTGCCAGCAGCCCGGGCCCAGGGTCCTACGAGCAGTACTTC. Translating it yields CASSPGPGSYEQYF.

CDR3 coding DNA: TGTGCCAGCAGCGCCGGGACAGGGAGGGGCTACACCTTC. Its protein is CASSAGTGRGYTF. The rearrangement uses TRBV9 and TRBJ1-2; the match to TRBD1 covers 9 bases. V lost 3 bases, J lost 8 bases, and 5 bases stayed unmatched. Germline-derived CDR1 and CDR2 are SGDLS and YYNGEE. The CDR3 runs 13 residues.

This clone was counted between two and nine times. The chain is built from TRBV5-4 and TRBJ1-3; D might be TRBD1 (6 bases). Germline V gene lookup returns CDR1 SGHNT and CDR2 YYREEE (reference sequence). This CDR3 comprises 14 residues. V lost 0 bases and J 4 bases, leaving 8 bases between the germline ends. CDR3 protein: CASSLAGGGNTIYF. The DNA for the CDR3 is TGTGCCAGCAGCTTGGCGGGGGGCGGAAACACCATATATTTT.

This chain uses TRBV19 with TRBJ1-3, with a weak D call TRBD1 (5 bases). This CDR3 has 16 residues. Trimming shortened V by 1 base and J by 2 bases, and 12 bases separated the two germline ends. In germline, CDR1 is LNHDA, CDR2 SQIVND (reference sequence). Here the CDR3 reads CASSIVPTVPGNTIYF. The CDR3 coding sequence is TGTGCCAGTAGTATAGTCCCGACAGTTCCTGGAAACACCATATATTTT.

The V call is TRBV10-2, the J call TRBJ1-5; a weak D match, TRBD1 (6 bases). V shed 6 bases and J shed 4 bases, with 13 bases lying between them. This CDR3 comprises 14 residues. Germline CDR1 WSHSY, CDR2 SAAADI. This chain's CDR3 is CASSGTRGNQPQHF. CDR3 bases: TGCGCCAGCAGCGGGACAAGGGGAAATCAGCCCCAGCATTTT.

The chain is built from TRBV28 and TRBJ1-1; no firm D call. CDR1 and CDR2 (germline): MDHEN, SYDVKM. Trimming shortened V by 5 bases and J by 8 bases, and 15 bases separated the two germline ends. The CDR3 contains 13 residues. CDR3 loop: CASSLGRDREAFF. CDR3 nucleotide sequence: TGTGCCAGCAGTCTCGGGAGGGATAGAGAAGCTTTCTTT.